This T cell receptor (beta chain) was recorded in a study of T-cell memory formation after mild COVID-19. Study-wide background: TCR clustering was largely donor specific. Study-level points and caveats: Clones that contracted clustered mainly in CM and EM if CD4+ and in EMRA if CD8+.

The authors produced TCR alpha and TCR beta cDNA libraries with sample barcodes and UMIs by 5'RACE using constant-segment primers. TCRdb itself ran the 5' RACE reads through MiXCR, one entry per CDR3 protein. The sample consists of about 140,000 distinct CDR3 sequences, 15% to 20% of them appearing once. With regard to this clonotype: What it recognizes is unknown.

The receptor comes from an adult woman who had mild COVID-19 (a few samples of this study predate the infection). Cell type and time point are not known. Sequences were obtained from PBMCs or a T cell subset sorted from them (not recorded which).

The CDR3 DNA follows: TGCGCCAGCAGCCTAACGGGACAGGGAAGCTATGGCTACACCTTC. Its protein is CASSLTGQGSYGYTF. The chain uses TRBV5-1 and TRBJ1-2; 9 bases align to TRBD1. Germline values: CDR1 SGHRS, CDR2 YFSETQ. The V gene end was trimmed by 4 bases and the J gene end by 4 bases; junction bases not matched to a gene: 8. The CDR3 sequence is 15 residues long.